This paragraph reports one TCR beta chain. The antigen is not known. The length of the CDR3 is 17 residues. V shed 2 bases, J shed 0 bases, and the junction held 5 bases outside the gene matches. In germline, CDR1 is LGHNA, CDR2 YNFKEQ. TCRdb analysed the reads with MiXCR anew, one entry per CDR3 protein. The sample includes 700,000 to 900,000 distinct CDR3 sequences, almost 30% of them seen just once. This entry comes from a study of T cell repertoires in cytomegalovirus infection. At the level of the study: Both CMV infection and a matching HLA type were indicated by public TCR beta signatures. Study-wide points: The cumulative frequency of public TCR beta families identified carriers of CMV plus the relevant HLA.

This rearrangement joins TRBV4-2 to TRBJ2-3; 10 bases map to TRBD2. This material consisted of cultured CD8+ T cells from PBMCs, taken from culture after CMV antigen stimulation. This clonotype originated in a human donor in good health (CMV status not recorded). Some clones in this sample may be carry-over from other donors' samples. The CDR3 nucleotides read TGTGCCAGCAGCCAACCTCTAGCGGGGGAAAGCACAGATACGCAGTATTTT. It specifies CASSQPLAGESTDTQYF.